This T cell receptor beta chain was captured in a study of somatic mutations in cytotoxic T cells in rheumatoid arthritis. About the study: Patients gave 30 ml EDTA peripheral blood immediately after diagnosis, prior to starting treatment. Study-wide points: Among 65 to 75 patients, about eight showed a largest CD8+ clone that surpassed 20% of CD8+ cells. Rheumatoid arthritis patients showed slight TRBV07 underrepresentation, and this was not adjusted for multiple comparisons.

Positive magnetic bead selection separated CD4+ and CD8+ cells, and flow cytometry confirmed purity. Germline CDR1 reads SNHLY; CDR2 reads FYNNEI. CDR3 length equals 14 residues. V was clipped by 7 bases and J by 6 bases; unmatched bases: 6. Details on this clone: The antigen remains undetermined.

Assay used: immunoSEQ multiplex PCR; TCRdb lists only in-frame clones, some missing. The table shows some 20,000 clones, with approximately 67% occurring only once. The sample comprised CD8+ T cells sorted from blood. This receptor was obtained from an adult with rheumatoid arthritis. The chain couples TRBV2 to TRBJ2-7; 13 bases are shared with TRBD2. CDR3 DNA: TGTGCCAGCACCCGGACTAGCGGGGGTGTCGAGCAGTACTTC. It yields the protein CASTRTSGGVEQYF. Together with reference TRBV2 and TRBJ2-7, the CDR3 gives the full variable domain: EPEVTQTPSHQVTQMGQEVILRCVPISNHLYFYWYRQILGQKVEFLVSFYNNEISEKSEIFDDQFSVERPDGSNFTLKIRSTKLEDSAMYFCASTRTSGGVEQYFGPGTRLTVT.